This TCR beta chain was identified in a study of cytomegalovirus exposure and HLA in healthy donors. Comments on this clone: Its antigen is as yet unknown.

Overall study findings and caveats: Presence/absence analyses treated sequencing depth as roughly uniform across donors. TCR beta sequences numbering around 15,000 were associated with HLA alleles at 0.05 false discovery rate in a later analysis. A few chains linked to CMV were shown in vitro to be specific for CMV antigens.

The CDR3 sequence is 16 residues long. CDR1 SGHRS and CDR2 YFSETQ come from the germline V gene. Between the trimmed V and J ends, which lost 4 bases and 0 bases, there was a span of 13 bases. The PCR employed 60 Vbeta primers together with 13 Jbeta primers. Measured with immunoSEQ multiplex PCR; TCRdb has only the in-frame clones, and not every one. This sample's table has about 170,000 clones. This chain connects TRBV5-1 to TRBJ1-4; tentative D call: TRBD1 (5 bases). Sequencing was carried out using PBMCs. The TCR originated in a woman in her fifties or sixties in good health and CMV-seronegative. The CDR3 DNA sequence: TGCGCCAGCAGCCCGCGACAGATGGCAACTAATGAAAAACTGTTTTTT. Encoded protein: CASSPRQMATNEKLFF.